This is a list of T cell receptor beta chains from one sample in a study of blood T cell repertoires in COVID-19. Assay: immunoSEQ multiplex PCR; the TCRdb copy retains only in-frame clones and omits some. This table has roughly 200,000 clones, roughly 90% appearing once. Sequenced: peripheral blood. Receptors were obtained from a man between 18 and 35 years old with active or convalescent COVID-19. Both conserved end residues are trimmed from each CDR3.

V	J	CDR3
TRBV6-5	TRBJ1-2	ASRVMTGDYGYT
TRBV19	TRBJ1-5	ASSSGGTRQPQH
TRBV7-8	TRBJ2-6	ASSLGGGAGANVLT
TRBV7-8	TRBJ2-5	ASSSTGGMGAETQY
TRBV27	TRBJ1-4	ASSLTGVGEKLF
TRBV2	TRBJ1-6	ASKNRGYSPLH
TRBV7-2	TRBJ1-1	ASSLVLGGTGGITEAF
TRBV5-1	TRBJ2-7	ASSLAGIAGGEQY
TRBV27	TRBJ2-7	ASSGLATVGEQY
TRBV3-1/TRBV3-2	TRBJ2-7	ASSQDSGGQLYEQY
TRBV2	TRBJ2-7	ASRRLAGPSYEQY
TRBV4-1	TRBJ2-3	ASSQGPRADTQY
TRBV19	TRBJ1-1	ASRQSTVGTEAF
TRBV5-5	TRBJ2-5	ASSLVQGQETQY
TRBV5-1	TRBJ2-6	ASSLYGPGGAGANVLT
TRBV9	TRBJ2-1	ASSVGASGSAGDEQF
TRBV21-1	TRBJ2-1	ASSKALGQTSYNEQF
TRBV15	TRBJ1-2	ATSSIGTVYGYT
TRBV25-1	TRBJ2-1	ASSEAGQGFTYNEQF
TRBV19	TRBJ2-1	ASGQGSYSSYNEQF
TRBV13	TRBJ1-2	ASSLAWDRSGYT
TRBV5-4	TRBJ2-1	ASSSPGRANNEQF
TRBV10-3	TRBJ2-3	AIRLDDGAPDTQY
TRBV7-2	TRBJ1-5	ASSLAEGSNQPQH
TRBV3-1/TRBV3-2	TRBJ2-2	ASSQDRGAAGELF
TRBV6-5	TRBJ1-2	ASSYVGGSGGYT
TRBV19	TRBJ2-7	ASSIGDNYEQY
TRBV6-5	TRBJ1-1	ASRDRDSGKAF
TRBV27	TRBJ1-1	ASRTTNDGEAF
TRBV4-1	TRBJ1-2	ASSQDPSNYGYT
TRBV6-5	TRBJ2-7	ASRFSGGALYEQY
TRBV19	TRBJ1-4	ASSKQKGADEKLF
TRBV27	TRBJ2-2	ASSPLRGGGELF
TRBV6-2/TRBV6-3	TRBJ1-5	ASSYVGGGNQPQH
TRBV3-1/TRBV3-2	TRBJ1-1	ASSQQIRTGLLNTEAF
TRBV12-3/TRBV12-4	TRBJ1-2	ASSRTGNYGYT
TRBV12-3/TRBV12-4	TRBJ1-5	ASSLSYGQPQH
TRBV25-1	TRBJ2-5	ASSEPGQGKETQY
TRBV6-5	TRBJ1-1	ASTPLGYTEAF
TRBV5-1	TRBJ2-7	ASSILAGGPYEQY
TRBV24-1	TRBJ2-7	ATSDLRLATSYEQY
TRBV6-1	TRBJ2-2	ASSELAGGSGELF
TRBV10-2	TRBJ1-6	ASSDQRQGSGSPLH
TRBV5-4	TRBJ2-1	ASSSGLADNNEQF
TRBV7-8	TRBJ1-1	ASSLTATGAEAF
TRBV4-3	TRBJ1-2	ASSPQRQDGYT
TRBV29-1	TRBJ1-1	SVKTGVGPGF
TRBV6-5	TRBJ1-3	ATPGVYGNTIY